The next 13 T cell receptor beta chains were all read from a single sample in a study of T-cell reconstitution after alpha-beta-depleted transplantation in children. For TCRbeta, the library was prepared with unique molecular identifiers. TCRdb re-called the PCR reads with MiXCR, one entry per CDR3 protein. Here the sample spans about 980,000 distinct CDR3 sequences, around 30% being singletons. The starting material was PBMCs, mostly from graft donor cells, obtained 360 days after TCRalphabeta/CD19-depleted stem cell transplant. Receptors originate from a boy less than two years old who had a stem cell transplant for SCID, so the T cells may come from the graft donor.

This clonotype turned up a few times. The chain's CDR3 is CASSYLGWNTEAFF. In DNA form, the CDR3 reads TGTGCCAGCAGTTATCTGGGCTGGAACACTGAAGCTTTCTTT. The chain employs TRBV6-2 or TRBV6-3 and TRBJ1-1; no clear D gene. The germline V gene has CDR1 MNHEY and CDR2 SVGEGT. The length of the CDR3 is 14 residues. V was shortened by 3 bases and J by 1 base, with 9 bases between the two germline ends.

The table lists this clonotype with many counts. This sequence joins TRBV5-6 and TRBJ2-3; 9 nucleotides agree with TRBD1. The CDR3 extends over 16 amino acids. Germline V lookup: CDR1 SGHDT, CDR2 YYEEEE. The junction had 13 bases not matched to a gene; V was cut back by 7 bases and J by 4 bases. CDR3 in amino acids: CASRTPTGTGPDTQYF. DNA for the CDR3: TGTGCCAGCCGCACACCGACCGGGACAGGGCCAGATACGCAGTATTTT.

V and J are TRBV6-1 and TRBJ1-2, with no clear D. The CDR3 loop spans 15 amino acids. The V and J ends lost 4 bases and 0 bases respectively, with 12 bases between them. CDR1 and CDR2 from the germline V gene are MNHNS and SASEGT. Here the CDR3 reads CASSAHLFANYGYTF. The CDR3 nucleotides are TGTGCCAGCAGTGCACATTTATTTGCTAACTATGGCTACACCTTC.

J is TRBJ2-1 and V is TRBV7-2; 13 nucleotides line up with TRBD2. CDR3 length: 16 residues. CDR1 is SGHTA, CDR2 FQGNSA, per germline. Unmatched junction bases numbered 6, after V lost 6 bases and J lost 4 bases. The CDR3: CASRLKTSGRYNEQFF. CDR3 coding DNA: TGTGCCAGCAGACTAAAGACTAGCGGGAGGTACAATGAGCAGTTCTTC.

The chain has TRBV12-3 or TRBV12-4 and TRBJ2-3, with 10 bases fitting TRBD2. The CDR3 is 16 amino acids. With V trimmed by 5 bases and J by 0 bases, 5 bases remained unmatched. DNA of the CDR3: TGTGCCAGCAGTCCGAGCGGGGGGGCTAGCACAGATACGCAGTATTTT. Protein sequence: CASSPSGGASTDTQYF.

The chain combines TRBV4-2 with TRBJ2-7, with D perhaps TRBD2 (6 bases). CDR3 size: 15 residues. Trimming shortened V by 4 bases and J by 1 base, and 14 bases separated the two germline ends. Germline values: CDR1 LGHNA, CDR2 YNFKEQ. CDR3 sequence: CASSREESASYEQYF. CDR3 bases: TGTGCCAGCAGCCGGGAGGAGAGCGCTTCCTACGAGCAGTACTTC.

CDR3 DNA: TGCAGTGCTAGACAAACTAGCGGGAGGTACCAAGAGACCCAGTACTTC. Translating gives CSARQTSGRYQETQYF. V and J are TRBV20-1 and TRBJ2-5; 12 nucleotides line up with TRBD2. The V and J ends lost 2 bases and 0 bases, in that order; junction bases with no gene match: 4. Germline V gene sequence: CDR1 DFQATT, CDR2 SNEGSKA (reference sequence). This CDR3 contains 16 residues.

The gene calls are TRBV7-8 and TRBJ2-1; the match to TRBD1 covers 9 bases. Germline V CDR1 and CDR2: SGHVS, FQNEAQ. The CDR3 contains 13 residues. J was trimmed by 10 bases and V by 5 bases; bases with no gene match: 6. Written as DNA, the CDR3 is TGTGCCAGCAGCCCATACAGGGGGCGAGAGCAGTTCTTC. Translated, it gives CASSPYRGREQFF.

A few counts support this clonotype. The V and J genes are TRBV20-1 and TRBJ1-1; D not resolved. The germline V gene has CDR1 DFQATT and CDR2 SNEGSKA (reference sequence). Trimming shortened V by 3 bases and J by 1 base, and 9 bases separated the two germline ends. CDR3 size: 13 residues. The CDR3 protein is CSASTTQNTEAFF. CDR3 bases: TGCAGTGCTAGTACTACACAGAACACTGAAGCTTTCTTT.

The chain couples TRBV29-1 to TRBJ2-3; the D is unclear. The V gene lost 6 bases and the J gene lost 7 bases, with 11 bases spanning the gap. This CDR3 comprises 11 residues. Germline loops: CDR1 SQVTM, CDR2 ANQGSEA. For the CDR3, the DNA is TGCAGCGTGGGATATGGAAATACGCAGTATTTT. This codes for CSVGYGNTQYF.

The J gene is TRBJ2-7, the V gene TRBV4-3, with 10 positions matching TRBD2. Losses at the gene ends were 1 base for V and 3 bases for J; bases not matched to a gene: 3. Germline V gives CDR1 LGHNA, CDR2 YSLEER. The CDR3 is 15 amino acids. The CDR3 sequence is CASSQGLAGVYEQYF. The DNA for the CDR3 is TGCGCCAGCAGCCAAGGGCTAGCGGGGGTCTACGAGCAGTACTTC.

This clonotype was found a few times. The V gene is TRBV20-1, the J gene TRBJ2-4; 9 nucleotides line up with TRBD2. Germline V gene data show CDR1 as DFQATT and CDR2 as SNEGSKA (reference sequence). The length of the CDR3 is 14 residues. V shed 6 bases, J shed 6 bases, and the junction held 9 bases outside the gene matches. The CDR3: CSAPGLATINIQYF. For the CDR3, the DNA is TGCAGTGCCCCTGGACTAGCGACCATAAACATTCAGTACTTC.

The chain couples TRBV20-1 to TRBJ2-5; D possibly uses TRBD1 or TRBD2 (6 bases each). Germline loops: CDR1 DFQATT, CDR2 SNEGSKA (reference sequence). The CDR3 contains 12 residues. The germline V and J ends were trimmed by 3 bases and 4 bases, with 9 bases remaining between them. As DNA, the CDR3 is TGCAGTGCTAGCGAGGGGGGAGAGACCCAGTACTTC. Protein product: CSASEGGETQYF.